This T cell receptor beta chain appears in the sequencing data of a study of blood T cell repertoires in COVID-19. Recruits, aged roughly 18 to 89 years, lived in 24 US areas. Grouping used clinical history reported by participants in a survey and questionnaire. Recovered status in Cohort 3 required two negative PCRs, clearance, or symptom resolution. As originally analysed: Reference gene primer amplification gave nucleated cell count estimates. The protocol was immunoSEQ multiplex PCR, while the TCRdb copy is restricted to in-frame clones and leaves out a portion. V, J and clone size were drawn from that table, and D and trimming were deduced from the DNA. The repertoire consists of some 490,000 clones, with about 85% occurring once and the leading ten covering roughly 8.5%. Germline lookup yields CDR1 LGHDT and CDR2 YNNKEL (reference sequence). The V gene lost 3 bases and the J gene lost 12 bases, with 18 bases spanning the gap. The CDR3 is 15 residues long.

The TCR originated in a woman aged 55-69 years who had recovered from COVID-19. The gene calls are TRBV3-1 (or the pseudogene TRBV3-2) and TRBJ1-6, with D perhaps TRBD1 (6 bases). The sample comprised PBMCs or T cells enriched from blood (not recorded which). The DNA for the CDR3 is TGTGCCAGCAGCCAGTGGCGACAGGCTGAAGGACCCCTCCACTTT. It specifies CASSQWRQAEGPLHF.